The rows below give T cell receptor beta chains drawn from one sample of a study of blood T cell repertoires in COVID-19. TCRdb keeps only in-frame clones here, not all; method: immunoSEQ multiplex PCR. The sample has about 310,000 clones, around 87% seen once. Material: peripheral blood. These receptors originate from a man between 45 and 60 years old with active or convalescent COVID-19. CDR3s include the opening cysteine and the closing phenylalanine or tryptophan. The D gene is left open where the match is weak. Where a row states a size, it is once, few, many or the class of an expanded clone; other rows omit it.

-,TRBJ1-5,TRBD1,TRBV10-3,TGTGCCACCGGACAGACAGGGGATAGCAATCAGCCCCAGCATTTT,CATGQTGDSNQPQHF
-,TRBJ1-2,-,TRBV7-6,TGTGCCAGCAGCTTAGGAGGGATCTATGGCTACACCTTC,CASSLGGIYGYTF
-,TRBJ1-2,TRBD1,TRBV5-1,TGCGCCAGCAGCTTGGGAACAGGGGAGTATTCTAACTATGGCTACACCTTC,CASSLGTGEYSNYGYTF
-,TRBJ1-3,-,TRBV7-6,TGTGCCAGCAGCCTTGTGGGGGGGGTCTCTGGAAACACCATATATTTT,CASSLVGGVSGNTIYF
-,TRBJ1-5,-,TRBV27,TGTGCCAGCAGGCGAACAGGGAACGCCAATCAGCCCCAGCATTTT,CASRRTGNANQPQHF
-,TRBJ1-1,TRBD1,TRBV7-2,TGTGCCAGCAGCCCGGACAGGGCGAGGAACACTGAAGCTTTCTTT,CASSPDRARNTEAFF
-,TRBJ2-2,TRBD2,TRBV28,TGTGCCAGCAGTTCCCTGACTAGCGCAGGGACCGGGGAGCTGTTTTTT,CASSSLTSAGTGELFF
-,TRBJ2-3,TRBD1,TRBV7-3,TGTGCCAGCAGCCCGGGTCCGGACAGGGAGGATACGCAGTATTTT,CASSPGPDREDTQYF
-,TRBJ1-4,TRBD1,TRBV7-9,TGTGCCAGCAGCCATGGACAGGGTAATGAAAAACTGTTTTTT,CASSHGQGNEKLFF
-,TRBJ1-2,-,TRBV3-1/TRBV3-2,TGTGCCAGCAGCCAAGATTCCAACAGCTACTATGGCTACACCTTC,CASSQDSNSYYGYTF
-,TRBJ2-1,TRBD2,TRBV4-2,TGTGCCAGCAGCACCCGACTAGCGGGAGGGATCAATGAGCAGTTCTTC,CASSTRLAGGINEQFF
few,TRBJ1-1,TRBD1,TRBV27,TGTGCCAGCAGTCTGAAAAGGGGGCGCCTGGCTGAAGCTTTCTTT,CASSLKRGRLAEAFF
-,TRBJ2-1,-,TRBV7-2,TGTGCCAGCAGCACCCGCTCCCAGGCCGGGCAGTTCTTC,CASSTRSQAGQFF
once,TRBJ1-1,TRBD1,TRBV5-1,TGCGCCAGCAGCTTGACGGGGACAGGGACTGAAGCTTTCTTT,CASSLTGTGTEAFF
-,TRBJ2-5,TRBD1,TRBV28,TGTGCCAGCAGCTACCCATCTCCACAGGGGGGAGAGACCCAGTACTTC,CASSYPSPQGGETQYF
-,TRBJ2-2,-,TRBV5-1,TGCGCCAGCAGCTCGATCCCCGGGACTCTCCTCGACACCGGGGAGCTGTTTTTT,CASSSIPGTLLDTGELFF
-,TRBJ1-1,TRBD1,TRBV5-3,TGTGCCAGAATCCGGGACAGGACATTCCGCTCTTATACTGAAGCTTTCTTT,CARIRDRTFRSYTEAFF
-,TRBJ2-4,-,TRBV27,TGTGCCAGCAGTTCTCTCGGGACATATTCAGGCATTCAGTACTTC,CASSSLGTYSGIQYF
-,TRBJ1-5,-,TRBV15,TGTGCCACCAGCCGCCGGGGGTCGGGAGAGCCCCAGCATTTT,CATSRRGSGEPQHF
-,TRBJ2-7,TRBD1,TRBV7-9,TGTGCCAGCAGCTTCGGGACAGGGGCCTACGAGCAGTACTTC,CASSFGTGAYEQYF
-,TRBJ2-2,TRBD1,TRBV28,TGTGCCTCCTGTTCGGGACAGGGTAGTGGTAAGCTGTTTTTT,CASCSGQGSGKLFF
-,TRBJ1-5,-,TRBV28,TGTGCCAGCAGTTTAACAGGTTATAGCAATCAGCCCCAGCATTTT,CASSLTGYSNQPQHF
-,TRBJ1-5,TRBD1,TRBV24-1,TGTGCCACCAGTGACCTAAGCAACGAGGGACAGGGGGCCCATCAGCCCCAGCATTTT,CATSDLSNEGQGAHQPQHF
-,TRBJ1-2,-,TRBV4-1,TGCGCCAGCAGCCCATGGACGGGAGGCTATGGCTACACCTTC,CASSPWTGGYGYTF
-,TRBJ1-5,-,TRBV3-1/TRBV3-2,TGTGCCAGCCCATGCAGGCGGGGAAACCAGCCCCAGCATTTT,CASPCRRGNQPQHF
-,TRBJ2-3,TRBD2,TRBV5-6,TGTGCCAGCAGCCCACTAGCGGGGAGCACAGATACGCAGTATTTT,CASSPLAGSTDTQYF
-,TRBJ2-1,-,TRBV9,TGTGCCAGCAGCGTAGTTGACAGGAGCCCTATGGGGTCCTACAATGAGCAGTTCTTC,CASSVVDRSPMGSYNEQFF
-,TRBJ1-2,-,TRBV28,TGTGCCAGCAACACCCCGGGGAGCGGCCTTAACTATGGCTACACCTTC,CASNTPGSGLNYGYTF